This is a list of T cell receptor beta chains from one sample in a study of cytomegalovirus exposure and HLA in healthy donors. Profiled with immunoSEQ multiplex PCR; TCRdb holds only in-frame clones, not every one. The sample has about 160,000 clones; around 79% are singletons. Sequences were obtained from PBMCs. Receptors originate from a man in his forties or fifties in good health and CMV-seronegative. CDR3s include the opening cysteine and the closing phenylalanine or tryptophan. A D gene is named only where the DNA matches it firmly. Where a row states a size, it is once, few, many or the class of an expanded clone; other rows omit it.

-	TRBV12-5	TRBJ2-7	-	TGTGCTAGTGGTTTGGGTCTCGAAGCCTACGAGCAGTACTTC	CASGLGLEAYEQYF
-	TRBV10-2	TRBJ2-6	TRBD1	TGCGCCAGCAGTGAGGACAGGGTATACTCTGGGGCCAACGTCCTGACTTTC	CASSEDRVYSGANVLTF
-	TRBV7-9	TRBJ2-3	TRBD1	TGTGCCAGCAGCTCGACAGGGGCCAGCACAGATACGCAGTATTTT	CASSSTGASTDTQYF
-	TRBV27	TRBJ2-5	-	TGTGCCAGCAGTTATCAGGACCAAGAGACCCAGTACTTC	CASSYQDQETQYF
few	TRBV5-8	TRBJ1-6	-	TGTGCCAGCAACCGGGGGTCCTATAATTCACCCCTCCACTTT	CASNRGSYNSPLHF
-	TRBV5-1	TRBJ2-7	-	TGCGCCAGCAGCTTGTTAGGGACACCGATTGGAGAGCAGTACTTC	CASSLLGTPIGEQYF
-	TRBV9	TRBJ2-5	-	TGTGCCAGCAGCGTTGCGGGGGCCCCCTTTGAGACCCAGTACTTC	CASSVAGAPFETQYF
-	TRBV30	TRBJ2-7	TRBD2	TGTGCCTGGATCTCTAGCGGGGGGGCGGCCTACGAGCAGTACTTC	CAWISSGGAAYEQYF
-	TRBV14	TRBJ1-6	-	TGTGCCAGCAGCCAAACTGTGGGGGCGACTTATAATTCACCCCTCCACTTT	CASSQTVGATYNSPLHF
few	TRBV11-2	TRBJ2-7	TRBD2	TGTGCCAGCAGCCCGGGACTAACCTACGAGCAGTACTTC	CASSPGLTYEQYF
-	TRBV7-8	TRBJ1-1	-	TGTGCCAGCAGCCAGGGCCGATTAAACGGTGAAGCTTTCTTT	CASSQGRLNGEAFF
-	TRBV11-2	TRBJ2-3	-	TGTGCCAGCAGCCCCAGGGCAGATACGCAGTATTTT	CASSPRADTQYF
few	TRBV30	TRBJ2-2	-	TGTGCCTGGAGGTCTCAGGCGAACACCGGGGAGCTGTTTTTT	CAWRSQANTGELFF
-	TRBV5-1	TRBJ1-4	-	TGCGCCAGCAGCTTGATGGGGGGTAATGAAAAACTGTTTTTT	CASSLMGGNEKLFF
-	TRBV6-6	TRBJ2-4	-	TGTGCCAGCAGTTACATGGCAGCCAAAAACATTCAGTACTTC	CASSYMAAKNIQYF
-	TRBV27	TRBJ1-1	-	TGTGCCAGCAGTTTAGTATTGGGCAGAGCCAAGAACACTGAAGCTTTCTTT	CASSLVLGRAKNTEAFF
few	TRBV4-1	TRBJ1-3	-	TGCGCCAGCAGCCGTACAGGGCTCTCTGGAAACACCATATATTTT	CASSRTGLSGNTIYF
-	TRBV11-2	TRBJ2-3	TRBD2	TGTGCCAGCAGCATTCTAGCGGCACGGGGGGATACGCAGTATTTT	CASSILAARGDTQYF
-	TRBV4-3	TRBJ2-1	-	TGCGCCAGCAGCCAAGATCAACCGGGTTACAATGAGCAGTTCTTC	CASSQDQPGYNEQFF
-	TRBV5-1	TRBJ2-5	-	TGCGCCAGCAGCCTGAAGATACACCAGTACCAAGAGACCCAGTACTTC	CASSLKIHQYQETQYF
-	TRBV5-4	TRBJ2-1	-	TGTGCCAGCAGCTGGGAAGAGGGCAGGGGTGGCAACAATGAGCAGTTCTTC	CASSWEEGRGGNNEQFF
few	TRBV28	TRBJ1-2	-	TGTGCCAGCAGTCCTGGCGGGGGAAACGGTGGCTACACCTTC	CASSPGGGNGGYTF
once	TRBV9	TRBJ2-5	-	TGTGCCAGCAGCCCCCCGTCCCTCGAAGAGACCCAGTACTTC	CASSPPSLEETQYF
-	TRBV5-4	TRBJ1-2	-	TGTGCCAGCAGCTCTATCGGACAGCCCCGCTCCTATGGCTACACCTTC	CASSSIGQPRSYGYTF
-	TRBV7-9	TRBJ2-1	-	TGTGCCAGCAGACTCGGGGGGCCCAACAATGAGCAGTTCTTC	CASRLGGPNNEQFF
-	TRBV6-1	TRBJ2-7	TRBD1	TGTGCCAGCAGTTTGGACAGGCTCGAGCAGTACTTC	CASSLDRLEQYF